The entry that follows covers one TCR beta chain sequence. There is no known antigen for this receptor. Base qualities were left out, and no much larger clone turns up one base away. This sample stems from a study of cytomegalovirus exposure and HLA in healthy donors (dated 2017 in TCRdb). Looking at the study overall: The 650 to 750 repertoires of the first cohort and the roughly 120 validation repertoires were produced on the same platform, according to a later analysis. The study was designed to test whether signatures of past pathogen exposure could be identified by cataloging public T cell receptors. In addition to the first cohort of several hundred subjects, a separate validation cohort of some 120 different subjects was used. High-throughput TCR immunosequencing, statistical association of individual TCRs with disease status, and machine learning were combined to predict cytomegalovirus infection status.

Library prep was done by the immunoSEQ multiplex PCR assay. The original methods were these. To diagnose cytomegalovirus status from the catalog of TCR beta chain sequences, a statistical classification framework was built. Held by TCRdb, this immuneACCESS table contains in-frame sequences only and omits some clones. Under half of the omission traces to an unresolved V gene where checked; the cause of the rest is unknown. The DNA was the basis for D and trimming; V, J and clone size are from that table. This sample is represented by roughly 120,000 clones; around 86% of them were singletons. The ten largest clones represent over 4% of the sample. Donors formed part of the validation cohort, which comprised over a hundred subjects and was distinct from the first cohort of 666 subjects. Summary of the overall study and its limitations: A total of some 180 TCR beta chains were listed by the study as associated with cytomegalovirus. The classifier was reported to diagnose cytomegalovirus status with high specificity and sensitivity in both the original and validation cohorts. Across donors, most TCR sequences were observed very rarely, whereas some public TCRs were present in many individuals. In vitro tests confirmed that a few of the cytomegalovirus-associated TCR beta chains recognize cytomegalovirus antigens. According to the authors, the approach could potentially be generalized to other disease states and immunological phenotypes. All 120 or so repertoires were used to score co-occurrence in the validation cohort in a later analysis, because that analysis had no HLA typing for the cohort. A later analysis found that TCRs clustered in the first cohort also tended to co-occur in the 95 to 150 validation repertoires, with roughly 95% of cluster scores above 0.

V loses 0 bases, J loses 0 bases, and the germline ends lie 12 bases apart. The CDR3 sequence holds 18 residues, the cysteine and phenylalanine included. Only the CDR3 DNA is retained, 54 bases long and in frame from the first base. The germline V gene encodes CDR1 MNHEY and CDR2 SMNVEV (reference sequence). The sequenced material came from PBMCs. The chain uses TRBV27 and TRBJ2-6, with TRBD1 perhaps the D gene, on 6 matching bases. This receptor was identified in a man aged 18 to 35 in good health and CMV-seronegative. CDR3 loop: CASSLSWGPGSGANVLTF. The sequence in DNA is TGTGCCAGCAGTTTATCTTGGGGGCCGGGCTCTGGGGCCAACGTCCTGACTTTC.